This T cell receptor beta chain is from a study of T cell responses to AZD1222 COVID-19 vaccine. Worth noting for this clone: The antigen remains undetermined.

V was pared by 4 bases and J by 5 bases, with 5 bases between. CDR3 length equals 11 residues. The assay was immunoSEQ multiplex PCR, and TCRdb's table has in-frame clones only and misses some. The data contain 120,000 to 150,000 clones, around 83% of them singletons. General observations from the study: Within unmutated variant regions lay the reported targets of nearly half of spike-specific TCRs. In a largely white British group with more females than males, clonal diversity was possibly underestimated.

This chain connects TRBV12-3 or TRBV12-4 to TRBJ1-2, with D possibly being TRBD1 (5 bases). This specimen consisted of peripheral blood, obtained on day 0 of MenACWY control vaccination. This TCR was sampled from an adult in good health. Here the CDR3 reads CASSSGYGYTF. CDR3 nucleotides: TGTGCCAGCAGTTCAGGGTATGGCTACACCTTC.